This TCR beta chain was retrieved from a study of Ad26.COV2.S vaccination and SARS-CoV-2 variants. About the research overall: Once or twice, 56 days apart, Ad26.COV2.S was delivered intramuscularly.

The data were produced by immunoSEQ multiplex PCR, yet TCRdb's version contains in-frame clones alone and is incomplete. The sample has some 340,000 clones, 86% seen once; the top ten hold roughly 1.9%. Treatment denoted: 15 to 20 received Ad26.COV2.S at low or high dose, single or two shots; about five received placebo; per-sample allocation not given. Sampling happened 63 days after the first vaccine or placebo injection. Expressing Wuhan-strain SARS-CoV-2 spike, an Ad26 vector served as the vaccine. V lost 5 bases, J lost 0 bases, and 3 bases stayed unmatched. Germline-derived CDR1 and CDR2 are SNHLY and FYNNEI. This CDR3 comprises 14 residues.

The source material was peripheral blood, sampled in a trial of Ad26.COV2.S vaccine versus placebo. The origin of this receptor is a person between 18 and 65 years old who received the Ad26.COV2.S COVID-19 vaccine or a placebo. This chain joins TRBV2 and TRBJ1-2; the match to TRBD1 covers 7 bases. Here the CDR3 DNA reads TGTGCCAGCAGTTACGACAGGGCTAACTATGGCTACACCTTC. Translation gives CASSYDRANYGYTF.